This T cell receptor beta chain was sequenced during a study of post-analysis software for immune sequencing data. General study points: Five or six TRBV segments, TRBV5-6, TRBV5-1 and TRBV20-1 among them, were found more frequent in patients than controls. Strong same-batch co-clustering of samples appeared with F measure clustering. Patients with multiple sclerosis recorded significantly lower normalized Chao1 diversity than controls, the study found.

Unmatched junction bases numbered 8, after V lost 6 bases and J lost 3 bases. This CDR3 contains 15 residues. Sequencing libraries made from TCR beta cDNA carried unique molecular identifiers. From approximately 0.95 to 9.8 million T cells, roughly 0.5 million cDNA molecules were obtained. TCRdb fed the PCR reads into MiXCR, producing one record per CDR3 protein. Among roughly 580,000 distinct CDR3 sequences listed, about 44% were seen once. For this clonotype: Its antigen is undetermined.

The receptor was derived from a girl between 5 and 17 years old with multiple sclerosis. The sequencing input was blood. This chain uses TRBV12-3 or TRBV12-4 with TRBJ2-7; TRBD1 matches at 10 bases. In nucleotides, the CDR3 is TGTGCCAGCAGAGGGTCCGGGACAGGGGTCTACGAGCAGTACTTC. This encodes CASRGSGTGVYEQYF.